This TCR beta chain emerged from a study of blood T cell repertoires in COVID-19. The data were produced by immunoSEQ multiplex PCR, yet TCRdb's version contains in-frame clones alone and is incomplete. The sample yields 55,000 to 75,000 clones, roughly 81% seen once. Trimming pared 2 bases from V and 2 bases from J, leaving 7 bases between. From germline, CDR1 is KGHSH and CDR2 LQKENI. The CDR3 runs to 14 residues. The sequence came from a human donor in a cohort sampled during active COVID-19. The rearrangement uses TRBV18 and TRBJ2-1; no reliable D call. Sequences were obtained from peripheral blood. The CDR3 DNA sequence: TGTGCCAGCTCACCAGCGTCTACCTACAATGAGCAGTTCTTC. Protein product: CASSPASTYNEQFF.